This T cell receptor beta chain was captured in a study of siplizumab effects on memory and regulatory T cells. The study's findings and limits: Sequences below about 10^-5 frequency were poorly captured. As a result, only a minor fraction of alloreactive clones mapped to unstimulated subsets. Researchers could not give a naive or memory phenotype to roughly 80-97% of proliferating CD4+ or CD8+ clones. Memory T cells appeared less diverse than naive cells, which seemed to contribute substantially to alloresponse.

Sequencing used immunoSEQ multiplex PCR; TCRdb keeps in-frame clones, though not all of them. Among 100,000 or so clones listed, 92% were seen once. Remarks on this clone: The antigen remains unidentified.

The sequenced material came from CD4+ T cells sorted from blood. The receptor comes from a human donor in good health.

For the CDR3, the DNA is TGTGCCAGCAGCCTCTGGGGTGAGCAGTTCTTC. Its translation: CASSLWGEQFF. The chain employs TRBV14 and TRBJ2-1; no clear D gene. Germline V CDR1 and CDR2: SGHDN, FVKESK. Between the trimmed V and J ends, which lost 4 bases and 9 bases, there was a span of 7 bases. This CDR3 comprises 11 residues.